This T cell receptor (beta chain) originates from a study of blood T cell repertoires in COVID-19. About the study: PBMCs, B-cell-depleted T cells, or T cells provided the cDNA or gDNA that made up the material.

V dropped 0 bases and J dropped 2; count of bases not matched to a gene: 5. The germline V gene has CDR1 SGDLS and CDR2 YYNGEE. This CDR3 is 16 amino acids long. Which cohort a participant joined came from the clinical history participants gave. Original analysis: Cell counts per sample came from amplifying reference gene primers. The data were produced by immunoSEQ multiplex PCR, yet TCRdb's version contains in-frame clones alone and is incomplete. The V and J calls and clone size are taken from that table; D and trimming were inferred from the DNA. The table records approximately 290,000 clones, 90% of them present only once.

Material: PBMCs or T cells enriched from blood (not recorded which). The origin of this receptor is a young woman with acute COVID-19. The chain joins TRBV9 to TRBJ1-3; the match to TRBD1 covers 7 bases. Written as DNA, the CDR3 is TGTGCCAGCAGCGTAGCTCCAGGGGGTCCTGGAAACACCATATATTTT. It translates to CASSVAPGGPGNTIYF.